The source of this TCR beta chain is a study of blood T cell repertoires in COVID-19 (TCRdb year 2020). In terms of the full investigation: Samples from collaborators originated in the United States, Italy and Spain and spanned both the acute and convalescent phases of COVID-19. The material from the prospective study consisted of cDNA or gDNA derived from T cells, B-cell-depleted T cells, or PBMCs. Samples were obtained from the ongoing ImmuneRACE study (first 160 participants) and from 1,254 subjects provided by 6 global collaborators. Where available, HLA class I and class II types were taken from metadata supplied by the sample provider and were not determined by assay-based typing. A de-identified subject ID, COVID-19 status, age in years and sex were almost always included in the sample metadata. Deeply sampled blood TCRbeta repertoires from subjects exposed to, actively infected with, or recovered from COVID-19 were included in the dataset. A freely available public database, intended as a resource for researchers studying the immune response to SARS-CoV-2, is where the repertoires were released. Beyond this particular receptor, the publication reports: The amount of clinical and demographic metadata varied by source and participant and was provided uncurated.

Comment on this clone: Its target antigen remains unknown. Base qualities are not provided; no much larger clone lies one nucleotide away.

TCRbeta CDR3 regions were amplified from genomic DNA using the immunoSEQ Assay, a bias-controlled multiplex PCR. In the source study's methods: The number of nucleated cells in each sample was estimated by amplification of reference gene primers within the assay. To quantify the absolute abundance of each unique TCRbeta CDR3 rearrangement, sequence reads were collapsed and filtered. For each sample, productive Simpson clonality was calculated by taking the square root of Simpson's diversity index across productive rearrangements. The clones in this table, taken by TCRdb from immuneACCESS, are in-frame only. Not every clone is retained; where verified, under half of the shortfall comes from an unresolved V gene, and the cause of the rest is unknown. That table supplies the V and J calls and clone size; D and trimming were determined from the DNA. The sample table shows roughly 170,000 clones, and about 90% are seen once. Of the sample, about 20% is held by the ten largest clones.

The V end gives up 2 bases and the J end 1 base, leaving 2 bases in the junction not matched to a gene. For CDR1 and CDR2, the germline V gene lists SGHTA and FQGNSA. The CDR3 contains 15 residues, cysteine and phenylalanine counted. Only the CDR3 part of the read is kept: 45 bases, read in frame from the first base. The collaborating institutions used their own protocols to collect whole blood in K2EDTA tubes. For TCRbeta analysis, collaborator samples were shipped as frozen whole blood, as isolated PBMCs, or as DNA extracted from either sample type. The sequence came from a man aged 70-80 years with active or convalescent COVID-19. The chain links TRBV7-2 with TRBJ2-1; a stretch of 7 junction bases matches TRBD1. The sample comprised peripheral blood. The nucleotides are TGTGCCAGCAGCTTATCGACAGGGTCCTACAATGAGCAGTTCTTC. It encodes CASSLSTGSYNEQFF. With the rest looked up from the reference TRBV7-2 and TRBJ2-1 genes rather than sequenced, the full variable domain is GAGVSQSPSNKVTEKGKDVELRCDPISGHTALYWYRQSLGQGLEFLIYFQGNSAPDKSGLPSDRFSAERTGGSVSTLTIQRTQQEDSAVYLCASSLSTGSYNEQFFGPGTRLTVL.